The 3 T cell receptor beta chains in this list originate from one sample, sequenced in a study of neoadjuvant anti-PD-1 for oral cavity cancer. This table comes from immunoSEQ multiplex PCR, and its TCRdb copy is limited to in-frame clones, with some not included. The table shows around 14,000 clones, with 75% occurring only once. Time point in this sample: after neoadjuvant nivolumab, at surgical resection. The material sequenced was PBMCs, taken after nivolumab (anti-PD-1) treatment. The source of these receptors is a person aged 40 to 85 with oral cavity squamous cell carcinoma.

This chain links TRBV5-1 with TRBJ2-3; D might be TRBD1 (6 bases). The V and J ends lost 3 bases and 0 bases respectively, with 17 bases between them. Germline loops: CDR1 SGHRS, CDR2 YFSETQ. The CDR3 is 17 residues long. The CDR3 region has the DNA TGCGCCAGCAGCTCCGCTTTCCAGGGGCTTAGCACAGATACGCAGTATTTT. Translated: CASSSAFQGLSTDTQYF.

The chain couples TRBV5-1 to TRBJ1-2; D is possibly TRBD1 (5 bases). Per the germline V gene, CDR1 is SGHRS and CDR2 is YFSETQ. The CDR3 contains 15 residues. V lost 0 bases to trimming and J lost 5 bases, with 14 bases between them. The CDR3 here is CASSLGGTAEYGYTF. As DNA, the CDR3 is TGCGCCAGCAGCTTGGGTGGGACGGCGGAGTATGGCTACACCTTC.

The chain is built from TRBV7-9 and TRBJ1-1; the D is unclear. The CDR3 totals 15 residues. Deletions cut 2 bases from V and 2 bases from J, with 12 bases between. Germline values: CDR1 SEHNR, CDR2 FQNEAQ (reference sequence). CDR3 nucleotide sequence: TGTGCCAGCAGCTTACGTAGCCAGCAAAACACTGAAGCTTTCTTT. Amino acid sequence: CASSLRSQQNTEAFF.